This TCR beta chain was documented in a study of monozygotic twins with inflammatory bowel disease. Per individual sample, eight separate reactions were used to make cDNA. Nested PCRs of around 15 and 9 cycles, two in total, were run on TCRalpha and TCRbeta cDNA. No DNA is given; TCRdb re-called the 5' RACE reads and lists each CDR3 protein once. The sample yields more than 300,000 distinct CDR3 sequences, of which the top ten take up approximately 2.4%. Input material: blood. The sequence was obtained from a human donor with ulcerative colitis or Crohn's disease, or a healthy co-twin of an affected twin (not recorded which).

CDR3 loop: CASSLSQGQYGYTF. The rearrangement links TRBV27 to TRBJ1-2; the D gene TCRdb calls, TRBD1, cannot be checked with no DNA. Germline V gene sequence: CDR1 MNHEY, CDR2 SMNVEV (reference sequence). This CDR3 region has 14 residues.